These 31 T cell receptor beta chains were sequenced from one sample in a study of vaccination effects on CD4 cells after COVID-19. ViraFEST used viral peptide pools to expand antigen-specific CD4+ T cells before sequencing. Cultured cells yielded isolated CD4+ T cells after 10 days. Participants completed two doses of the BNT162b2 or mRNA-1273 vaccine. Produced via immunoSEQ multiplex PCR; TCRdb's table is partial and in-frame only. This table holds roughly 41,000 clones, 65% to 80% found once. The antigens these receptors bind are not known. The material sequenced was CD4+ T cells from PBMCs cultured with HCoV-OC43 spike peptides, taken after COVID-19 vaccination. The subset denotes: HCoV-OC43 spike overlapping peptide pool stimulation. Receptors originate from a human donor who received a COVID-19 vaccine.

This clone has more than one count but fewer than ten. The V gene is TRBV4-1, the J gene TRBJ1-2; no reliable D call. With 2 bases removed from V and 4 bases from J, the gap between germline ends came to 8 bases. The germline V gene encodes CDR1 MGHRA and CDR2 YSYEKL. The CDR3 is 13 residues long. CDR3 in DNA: TGCGCCAGCAGCCAAACAAGAAGCTATGGCTACACCTTC. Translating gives CASSQTRSYGYTF.

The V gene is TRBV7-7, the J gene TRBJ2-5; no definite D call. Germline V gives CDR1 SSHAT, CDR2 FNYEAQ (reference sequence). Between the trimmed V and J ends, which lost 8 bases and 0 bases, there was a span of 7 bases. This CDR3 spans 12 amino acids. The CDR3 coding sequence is TGTGCCAGCGGGGTAGACCAAGAGACCCAGTACTTC. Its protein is CASGVDQETQYF.

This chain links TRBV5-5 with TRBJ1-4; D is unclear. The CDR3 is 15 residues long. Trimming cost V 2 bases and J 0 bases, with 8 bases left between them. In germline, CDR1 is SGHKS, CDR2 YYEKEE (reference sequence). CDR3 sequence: CASSLSGATNEKLFF. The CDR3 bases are TGTGCCAGCAGCTTAAGCGGGGCAACTAATGAAAAACTGTTTTTT.

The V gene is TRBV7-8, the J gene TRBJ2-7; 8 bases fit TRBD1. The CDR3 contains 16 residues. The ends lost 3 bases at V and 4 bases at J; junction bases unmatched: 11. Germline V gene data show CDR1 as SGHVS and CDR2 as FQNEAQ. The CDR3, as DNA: TGTGCCAGCAGCTTCCCTCCCGGACAGGGACCATACGAGCAGTACTTC. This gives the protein CASSFPPGQGPYEQYF. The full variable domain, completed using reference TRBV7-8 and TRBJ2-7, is GAGVSQSPRYKVAKRGQDVALRCDPISGHVSLFWYQQALGQGPEFLTYFQNEAQLDKSGLPSDRFFAERPEGSVSTLKIQRTQQEDSAVYLCASSFPPGQGPYEQYFGPGTRLTVT.

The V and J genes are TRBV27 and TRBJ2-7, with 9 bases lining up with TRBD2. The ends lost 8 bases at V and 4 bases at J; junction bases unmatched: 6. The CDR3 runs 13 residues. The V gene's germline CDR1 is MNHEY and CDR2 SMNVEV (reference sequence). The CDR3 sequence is CASQKAGGYEQYF. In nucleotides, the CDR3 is TGTGCCAGCCAAAAGGCGGGAGGGTACGAGCAGTACTTC.

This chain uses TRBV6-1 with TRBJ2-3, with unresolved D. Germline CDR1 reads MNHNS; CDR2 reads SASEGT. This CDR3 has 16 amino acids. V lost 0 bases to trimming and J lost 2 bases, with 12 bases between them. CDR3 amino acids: CASSEANKAYTDTQYF. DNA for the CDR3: TGTGCCAGCAGTGAAGCGAACAAGGCCTACACAGATACGCAGTATTTT.

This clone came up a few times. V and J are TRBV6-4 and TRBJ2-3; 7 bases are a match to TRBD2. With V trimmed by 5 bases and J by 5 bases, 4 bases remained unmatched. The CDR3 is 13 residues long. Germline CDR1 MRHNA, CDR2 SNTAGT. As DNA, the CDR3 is TGTGCCAGCAGTTCTTGGGGGGGAGATACGCAGTATTTT. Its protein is CASSSWGGDTQYF.

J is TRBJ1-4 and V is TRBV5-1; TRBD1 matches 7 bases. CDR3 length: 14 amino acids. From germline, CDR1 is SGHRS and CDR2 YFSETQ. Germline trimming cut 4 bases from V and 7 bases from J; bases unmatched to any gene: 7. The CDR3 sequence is CASSDGTVGEKLFF. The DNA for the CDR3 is TGCGCCAGCAGCGACGGGACAGTTGGTGAAAAACTGTTTTTT.

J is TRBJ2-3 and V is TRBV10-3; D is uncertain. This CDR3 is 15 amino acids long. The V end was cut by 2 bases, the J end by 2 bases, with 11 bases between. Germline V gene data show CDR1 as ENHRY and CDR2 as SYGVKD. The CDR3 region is CAISEGPTHTDTQYF. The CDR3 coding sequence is TGTGCCATCAGTGAGGGGCCTACACACACAGATACGCAGTATTTT.

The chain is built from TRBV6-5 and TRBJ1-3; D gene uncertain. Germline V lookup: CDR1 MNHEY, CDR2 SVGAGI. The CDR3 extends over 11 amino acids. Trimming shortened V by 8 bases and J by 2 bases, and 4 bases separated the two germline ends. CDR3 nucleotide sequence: TGTGCCAGCGAAACTGGAAACACCATATATTTT. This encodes CASETGNTIYF.

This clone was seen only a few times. The CDR3 loop is CASSQRTGGETQYF. CDR3 in DNA: TGTGCCAGCAGCCAACGGACAGGGGGCGAGACGCAGTATTTT. The chain combines TRBV7-9 with TRBJ2-3, with TRBD1 identical over 11 bases. Trimming cost V 5 bases and J 9 bases; bases outside gene matches: 7. Germline CDR1 reads SEHNR; CDR2 reads FQNEAQ (reference sequence). The CDR3 is made up of 14 amino acids. Complete variable domain (other parts from reference TRBV7-9 and TRBJ2-3): DTGVSQNPRHKITKRGQNVTFRCDPISEHNRLYWYRQTLGQGPEFLTYFQNEAQLEKSRLLSDRFSAERPKGSFSTLEIQRTEQGDSAMYLCASSQRTGGETQYFGPGTRLTVL.

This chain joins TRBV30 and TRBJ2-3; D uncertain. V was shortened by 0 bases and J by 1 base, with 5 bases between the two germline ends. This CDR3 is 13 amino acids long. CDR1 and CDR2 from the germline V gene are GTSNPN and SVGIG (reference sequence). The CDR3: CAWSVRGTDTQYF. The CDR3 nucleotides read TGTGCCTGGAGTGTACGCGGCACAGATACGCAGTATTTT.

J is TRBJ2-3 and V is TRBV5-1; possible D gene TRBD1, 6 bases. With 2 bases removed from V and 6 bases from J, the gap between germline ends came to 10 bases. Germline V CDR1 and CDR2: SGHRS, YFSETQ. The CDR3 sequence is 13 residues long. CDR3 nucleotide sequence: TGCGCCAGCAGCTTTCCAGGGGATGATACGCAGTATTTT. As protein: CASSFPGDDTQYF.

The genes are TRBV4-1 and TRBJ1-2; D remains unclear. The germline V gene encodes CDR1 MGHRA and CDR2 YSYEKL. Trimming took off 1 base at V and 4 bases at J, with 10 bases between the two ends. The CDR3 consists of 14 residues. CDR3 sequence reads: CASSQGTVIYGYTF. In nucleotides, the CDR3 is TGCGCCAGCAGCCAAGGTACCGTCATCTATGGCTACACCTTC.

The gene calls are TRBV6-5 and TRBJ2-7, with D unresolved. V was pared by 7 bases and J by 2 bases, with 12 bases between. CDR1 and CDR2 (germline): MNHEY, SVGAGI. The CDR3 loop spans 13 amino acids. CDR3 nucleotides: TGTGCCAGCACCGAAGGTCCGACCTACGAGCAGTACTTC. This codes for CASTEGPTYEQYF.

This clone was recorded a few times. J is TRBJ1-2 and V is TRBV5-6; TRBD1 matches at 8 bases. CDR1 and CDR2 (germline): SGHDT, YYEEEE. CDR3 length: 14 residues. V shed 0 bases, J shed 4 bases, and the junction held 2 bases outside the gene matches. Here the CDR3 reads CASSLDDRGYGYTF. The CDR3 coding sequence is TGTGCCAGCAGCTTGGATGACAGGGGCTATGGCTACACCTTC.

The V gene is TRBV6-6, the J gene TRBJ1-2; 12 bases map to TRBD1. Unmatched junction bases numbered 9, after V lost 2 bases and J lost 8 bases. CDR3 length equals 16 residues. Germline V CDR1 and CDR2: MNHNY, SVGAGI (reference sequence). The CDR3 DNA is TGTGCCAGCAGTTACCCCCGGGACAGGGGGCGTTACGGCTACACCTTC. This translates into CASSYPRDRGRYGYTF.

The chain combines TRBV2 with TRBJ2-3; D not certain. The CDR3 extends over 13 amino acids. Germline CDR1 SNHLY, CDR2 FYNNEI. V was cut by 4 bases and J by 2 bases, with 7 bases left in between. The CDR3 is CASSVGYTDTQYF. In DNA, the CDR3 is TGTGCCAGCAGTGTCGGGTACACAGATACGCAGTATTTT.

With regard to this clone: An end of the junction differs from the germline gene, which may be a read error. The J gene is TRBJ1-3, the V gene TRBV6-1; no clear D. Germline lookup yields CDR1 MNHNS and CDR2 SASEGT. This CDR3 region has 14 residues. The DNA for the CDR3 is TGTGCCAGCAGTGACGTACTTTCTGGGAACACCATATATTTT. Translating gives CASSDVLSGNTIYF.

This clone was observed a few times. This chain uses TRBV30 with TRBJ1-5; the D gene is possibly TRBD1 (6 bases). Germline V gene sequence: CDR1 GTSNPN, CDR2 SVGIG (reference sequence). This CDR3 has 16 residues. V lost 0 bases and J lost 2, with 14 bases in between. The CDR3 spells CAWSVLGGHGNQPQHF. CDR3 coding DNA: TGTGCCTGGAGTGTACTCGGGGGACACGGCAATCAGCCCCAGCATTTT.

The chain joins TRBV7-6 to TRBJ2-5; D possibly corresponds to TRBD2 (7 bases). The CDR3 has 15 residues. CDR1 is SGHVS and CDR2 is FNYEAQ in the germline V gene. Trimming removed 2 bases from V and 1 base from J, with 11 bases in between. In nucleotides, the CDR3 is TGTGCCAGCAGCTTAAGGGGGGGGATCCAAGAGACCCAGTACTTC. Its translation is CASSLRGGIQETQYF.

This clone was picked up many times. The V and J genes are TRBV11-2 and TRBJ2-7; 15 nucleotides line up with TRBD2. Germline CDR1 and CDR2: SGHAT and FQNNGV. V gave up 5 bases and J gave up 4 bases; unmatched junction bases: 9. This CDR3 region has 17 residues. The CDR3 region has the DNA TGTGCCAGCAGCCCACGAAGTGGACTAGCGGGGGGGTACGAGCAGTACTTC. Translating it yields CASSPRSGLAGGYEQYF.

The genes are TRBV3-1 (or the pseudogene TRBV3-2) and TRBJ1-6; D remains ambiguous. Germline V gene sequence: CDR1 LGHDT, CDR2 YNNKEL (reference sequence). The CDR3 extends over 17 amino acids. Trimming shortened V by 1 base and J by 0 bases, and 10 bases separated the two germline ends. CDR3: CASSQVGFSSYNSPLHF. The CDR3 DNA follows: TGTGCCAGCAGCCAAGTTGGGTTTTCCTCCTATAATTCACCCCTCCACTTT.

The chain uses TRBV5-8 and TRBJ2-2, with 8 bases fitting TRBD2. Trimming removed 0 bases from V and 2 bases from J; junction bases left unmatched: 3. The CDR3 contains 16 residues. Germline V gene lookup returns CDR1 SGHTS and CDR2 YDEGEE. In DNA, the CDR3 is TGTGCCAGCAGCTTGGAAAGCGGGAGCAACACCGGGGAGCTGTTTTTT. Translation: CASSLESGSNTGELFF.

The CDR3 loop is CASSLDAGALAGELFF. In DNA, the CDR3 is TGCGCCAGCAGCTTGGATGCAGGGGCTTTAGCCGGGGAGCTGTTTTTT. The V gene is TRBV5-1, the J gene TRBJ2-2; D might be TRBD1 (6 bases). Germline lookup yields CDR1 SGHRS and CDR2 YFSETQ. Deletions cut 0 bases from V and 6 bases from J, with 15 bases between. The CDR3 contains 16 residues.

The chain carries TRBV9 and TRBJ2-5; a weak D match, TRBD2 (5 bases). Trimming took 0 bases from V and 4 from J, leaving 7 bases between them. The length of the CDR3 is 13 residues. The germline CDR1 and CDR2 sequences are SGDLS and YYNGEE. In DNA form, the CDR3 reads TGTGCCAGCAGCGTAGGTGGGAGAGAGACCCAGTACTTC. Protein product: CASSVGGRETQYF.

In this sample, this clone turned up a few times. The CDR3 here is CASSQVSIGEGGYTF. The DNA for the CDR3 is TGTGCCAGCAGCCAAGTTAGTATCGGGGAAGGTGGCTACACCTTC. The chain has TRBV3-1 (or the pseudogene TRBV3-2) and TRBJ1-2; no clear D gene. The CDR3 consists of 15 residues. Deletions cut 1 base from V and 7 bases from J, with 16 bases between. Germline V gene data show CDR1 as LGHDT and CDR2 as YNNKEL (reference sequence).

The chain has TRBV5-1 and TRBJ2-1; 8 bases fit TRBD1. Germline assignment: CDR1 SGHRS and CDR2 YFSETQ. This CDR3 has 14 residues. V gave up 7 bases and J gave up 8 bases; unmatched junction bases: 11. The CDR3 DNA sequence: TGCGCCAGCTATGCATGGGCAGGGGGCGATGAGCAGTTCTTC. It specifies CASYAWAGGDEQFF.

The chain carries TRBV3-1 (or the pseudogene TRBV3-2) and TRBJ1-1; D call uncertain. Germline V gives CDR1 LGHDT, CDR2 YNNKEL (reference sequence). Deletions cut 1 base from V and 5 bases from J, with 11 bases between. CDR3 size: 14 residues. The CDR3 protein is CASSQGGDGTEAFF. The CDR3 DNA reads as TGTGCCAGCAGCCAAGGCGGCGATGGGACTGAAGCTTTCTTT.

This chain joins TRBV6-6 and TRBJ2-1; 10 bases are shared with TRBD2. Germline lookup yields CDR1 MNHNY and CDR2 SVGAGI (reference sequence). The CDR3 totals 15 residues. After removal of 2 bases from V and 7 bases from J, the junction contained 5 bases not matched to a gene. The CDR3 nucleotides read TGTGCCAGCAGTTACGGGACAGCGGGGGGGAATGAGCAGTTCTTC. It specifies CASSYGTAGGNEQFF.

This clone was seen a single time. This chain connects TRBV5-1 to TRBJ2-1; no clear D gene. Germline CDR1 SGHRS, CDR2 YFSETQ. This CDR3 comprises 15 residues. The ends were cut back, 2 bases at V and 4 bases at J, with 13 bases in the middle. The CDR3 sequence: CASSFGDEQYNEQFF. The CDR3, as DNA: TGCGCCAGCAGCTTTGGTGATGAACAATACAATGAGCAGTTCTTC.